Presented here are 17 T cell receptor beta chains from one specimen sequenced in a study of glioma-infiltrating T cells. The iRepertoire nested amplicon-rescue multiplex PCR amplified TCR alpha and beta CDR3s from RNA. MiXCR, run by TCRdb on the multiplex PCR reads, gives a single entry per CDR3 protein. This table holds about 45,000 distinct CDR3 sequences, under 25% found once. The sequenced sample was glioma tissue, nonneoplastic brain tissue, or PBMCs (not recorded which). Receptors were obtained from a human donor with low-grade glioma or glioblastoma, undergoing nonglioma brain surgery, or in good health (not recorded which).

This clonotype was found many times. This chain uses TRBV10-3 with TRBJ1-2; 7 nucleotides align to TRBD1. V shed 2 bases and J 4 bases; nucleotides not matched to a gene: 4. CDR1 is ENHRY and CDR2 is SYGVKD in the germline V gene. The length of the CDR3 is 14 residues. The CDR3 region is CAISETGVSYGYTF. CDR3 sequence (DNA): TGTGCCATCAGTGAGACAGGGGTTTCCTATGGCTACACCTTC.

This clonotype was observed at least ten times. This chain joins TRBV10-3 and TRBJ1-5; D is possibly TRBD1 (5 bases). The CDR3 consists of 14 residues. Per germline, CDR1 ENHRY and CDR2 SYGVKD. V was clipped by 2 bases and J by 7 bases, with 12 bases between them. The CDR3 nucleotides are TGTGCCATCAGTGAGGGCAGGGCAGAGCAGCCCCAGCATTTT. Its protein is CAISEGRAEQPQHF.

This clonotype was observed many times. The chain recombines TRBV18 with TRBJ2-1; D is undetermined. Germline CDR1 is KGHSH and CDR2 is LQKENI. CDR3 length: 14 residues. Between the trimmed V and J ends, which lost 2 bases and 4 bases, there was a span of 9 bases. The CDR3 is CASSPEDIYNEQFF. In nucleotides, the CDR3 is TGTGCCAGCTCACCAGAAGACATATACAATGAGCAGTTCTTC.

Remarks on this clonotype: A clone one base away is much larger, so this may be a read error. V usage is TRBV19 and J usage is TRBJ2-3; 8 bases map to TRBD2. The CDR3 runs to 14 residues. CDR1 is LNHDA and CDR2 is SQIVND in the germline V gene (reference sequence). The DNA of the CDR3 is TGTGCCAGTAGTTCAGCGGGAGTCACAGATACGGAGTATTTT. The encoded protein is CASSSAGVTDTEYF.

This clonotype was seen at least ten times. The chain joins TRBV28 to TRBJ2-3; no clear D. Trimming removed 1 base at V and 3 bases at J, with 11 bases between. Germline lookup yields CDR1 MDHEN and CDR2 SYDVKM. The CDR3 runs 15 residues. The DNA of the CDR3 is TGTGCCAGCAGTTTATTCTTGGTTGGTACAGATACGCAGTATTTT. Translating gives CASSLFLVGTDTQYF.

This clonotype occurred many times. The chain combines TRBV6-1 with TRBJ2-6; D gene unclear. The CDR3 runs to 13 residues. CDR1 MNHNS and CDR2 SASEGT come from the germline V gene. Deletions cut 7 bases from V and 0 bases from J, with 4 bases between. The CDR3 reads CASILSGANVLTF. The CDR3 DNA is TGTGCCAGCATCCTCTCTGGGGCCAACGTCCTGACTTTC.

Remarks on this clonotype: A read error may explain this, as a much larger clone is one base away. The chain carries TRBV6-1 and TRBJ2-7; possibly TRBD2 for D (5 bases). CDR1 and CDR2 (germline): MNHNS, SASEGT. The CDR3 spans 16 residues. The CDR3 DNA follows: TGTGCCAGCAGAGAAGGAGGAAGAACAGAGCCGGGCGAGCAGTACTTC. It encodes CASREGGRTEPGEQYF.

This clonotype was picked up a small number of times. The rearrangement uses TRBV18 and TRBJ2-1; tentative D call: TRBD2 (6 bases). CDR3 length: 17 residues. CDR1 and CDR2 (germline): KGHSH, LQKENI. Trimming shortened V by 3 bases and J by 7 bases, and 22 bases separated the two germline ends. CDR3 DNA sequence: TGTGCCAGCTCACCCACCCTTAGGGGCGGGAAGGAGAATGAGCAGTTCTTC. It encodes CASSPTLRGGKENEQFF.

In this sample, this clonotype turned up many times. This chain links TRBV6-1 with TRBJ1-5, with TRBD1 as a possible D gene (5 bases). The CDR3 extends over 15 amino acids. The germline gives CDR1 MNHNS, CDR2 SASEGT. The germline V and J ends were trimmed by 5 bases and 5 bases, with 16 bases remaining between them. The CDR3 spells CASSFVRGGDQPQHF. CDR3 bases: TGTGCCAGCAGTTTTGTGAGGGGCGGGGATCAGCCCCAGCATTTT.

This clonotype has ten or more counts. The V call is TRBV10-1, the J call TRBJ2-7, with D possibly matching TRBD2 (5 bases). From germline, CDR1 is WNHNN and CDR2 SYGVQD (reference sequence). The CDR3 covers 13 residues. The V and J ends lost 6 bases and 2 bases respectively, with 11 bases between them. The CDR3 coding sequence is TGCGCCAGCAGGACCCAGCGGACCTACGAGCAGTACGTC. Protein: CASRTQRTYEQYV.

This clonotype was picked up many times. The chain combines TRBV14 with TRBJ1-1; D ambiguous. Germline V lookup: CDR1 SGHDN, CDR2 FVKESK. The ends were cut back, 3 bases at V and 3 bases at J, with 29 bases in the middle. This CDR3 spans 20 amino acids. The CDR3 DNA sequence: TGTGCCAGCAGCCATGGGAGCGGGTACCGTCGAGCGTCTCGTGACACTGAAGCTTTCTTT. Translation gives CASSHGSGYRRASRDTEAFF.

With respect to this clonotype: A much larger clone sits a single nucleotide away, making a read error possible. This sequence joins TRBV28 and TRBJ1-2; TRBD1 matches 10 bases. After removal of 4 bases from V and 8 bases from J, the junction contained 13 bases not matched to a gene. The CDR3 loop spans 16 amino acids. Germline V gene data show CDR1 as MDHEN and CDR2 as SYDVKM. CDR3 in DNA: TGTGCCAGCAGTTCATCGCTGGGACAGGGGCGAGCCGGCTACACCTTC. Encoded protein: CASSSSLGQGRAGYTF.

In regard to this clonotype: One junction end disagrees with the germline gene, perhaps due to a read error. The chain combines TRBV4-2 with TRBJ2-1; D ambiguous. This CDR3 has 15 amino acids. From germline, CDR1 is LGHNA and CDR2 YNFKEQ. CDR3 amino acids: CASSQRLSSNNEQFF. In DNA form, the CDR3 reads TGTGCCAGCAGCCAGAGGTTAAGCTCCAACAATGAGCAGTTCTTC.

This clonotype was found many times. The J gene is TRBJ2-1, the V gene TRBV4-1, with TRBD1 matching over 10 bases. The CDR3 extends over 15 amino acids. V shed 3 bases and J 8 bases; nucleotides not matched to a gene: 7. Per the germline V gene, CDR1 is MGHRA and CDR2 is YSYEKL. CDR3 in amino acids: CASSHPGQGVDEQFF. In nucleotides, the CDR3 is TGCGCCAGCAGCCACCCTGGACAGGGGGTCGATGAGCAGTTCTTC.

Regarding this clonotype: A much larger clone differs by one base, so this may be a read error. The rearrangement joins TRBV2 to TRBJ2-5; unclear D gene. Trimming removed 8 bases from V and 10 bases from J, with 8 bases in between. The length of the CDR3 is 9 residues. CDR1 and CDR2 from the germline V gene are SNHLY and FYNNEI. The CDR3 loop is CASVEGQYF. The CDR3 DNA reads as TGTGCCAGCGTCGAAGGCCAGTACTTC.

This clonotype was detected a few times. This chain links TRBV12-3 or TRBV12-4 with TRBJ2-3, with D perhaps TRBD1 or TRBD2 (5 bases each). The CDR3 runs 15 residues. V lost 3 bases, J lost 1 base, and 11 bases lay in between. CDR3 nucleotide sequence: TGTGCCAGCAGTTTGGGGACGCTCGGCACAGATACGCAGTATTTT. Amino acid sequence: CASSLGTLGTDTQYF.

This rearrangement joins TRBV3-1 to TRBJ2-1; 9 bases are a match to TRBD2. CDR1 is LGHDT and CDR2 is YNNKEL in the germline V gene (reference sequence). V shed 1 base and J 8 bases; nucleotides not matched to a gene: 6. CDR3 size: 15 residues. CDR3 region: CASSQVAGVGYEQFF. The CDR3 DNA is TGTGCCAGCAGCCAAGTAGCGGGGGTAGGATATGAGCAGTTCTTC.